The entry that follows covers one T cell receptor beta chain sequence. Its antigen remains unidentified. The data were taken from a study of T cell responses to AZD1222 COVID-19 vaccine. Findings and caveats of the study: Baseline serology detected seropositivity in only a handful of AZD1222 recipients. In the spike-specific TCR repertoire, nearly half reportedly target unmutated variant regions. Distributed over spike, vaccine-associated CD4 TCRs predominated at 160-218 and 743-854. In a largely white British group with more females than males, clonal diversity was possibly underestimated.

Here immunoSEQ multiplex PCR was the method, and the copy in TCRdb shows in-frame clones only, minus some. Of some 120,000 clones detected, approximately 88% appear once; the ten largest clones hold 7.5% to 8%. This clonotype originated in an adult in good health. Sequencing was performed on peripheral blood, taken on day 0 of AZD1222 vaccination.

The CDR3, as DNA: TGTGCCAGCAGCTTAGATCCAGGGAACTACGAGCAGTACTTC. Amino acids: CASSLDPGNYEQYF. The J gene is TRBJ2-7, the V gene TRBV11-2; possibly TRBD1 for D (5 bases). The CDR3 runs to 14 residues. CDR1 and CDR2 from the germline V gene are SGHAT and FQNNGV. Trimming removed 0 bases from V and 3 bases from J, with 9 bases in between.